These T cell receptor beta chains were read from a single sample in a study of early T cells in non-severe SARS-CoV-2 infection. TCRdb re-called the 5' RACE reads through MiXCR, storing one row per CDR3 protein. The data show 65,000 to 80,000 distinct CDR3 sequences, 11% seen once. Sequencing was performed on whole blood. The origin of the receptors is an adult who was a healthcare worker with PCR-confirmed SARS-CoV-2 infection or an uninfected control (not recorded which). Both conserved end residues are part of each CDR3. D genes are given only for firm matches. Size tells how often a clone was seen (once, few, many) or the class of an expanded clone, and some rows leave it out.

J gene: TRBJ2-2; V gene: TRBV12-3/TRBV12-4; CDR3 length: 15; clone size: NA; D gene: NA; CDR3 protein: CASSNLRGSTGELFF; CDR3 DNA: TGTGCCAGCAGCAATCTCCGGGGGAGCACCGGGGAGCTGTTTTTT
J gene: TRBJ2-7; V gene: TRBV11-2; CDR3 length: 12; clone size: many; D gene: NA; CDR3 protein: CASSPGWGQLVF; CDR3 DNA: TGTGCCAGCAGCCCGGGTTGGGGACAACTCGTCTTC
J gene: TRBJ2-1; V gene: TRBV5-1; CDR3 length: 15; clone size: few; D gene: TRBD2; CDR3 protein: CASSLVLAGAGEQFF; CDR3 DNA: TGCGCCAGCAGCTTGGTTCTAGCGGGGGCAGGGGAGCAGTTCTTC
J gene: TRBJ1-2; V gene: TRBV29-1; CDR3 length: 12; clone size: NA; D gene: TRBD1; CDR3 protein: CSVMTGGYGYTF; CDR3 DNA: TGCAGCGTAATGACAGGGGGCTATGGCTACACCTTC
J gene: TRBJ1-2; V gene: TRBV12-3/TRBV12-4; CDR3 length: 12; clone size: few; D gene: TRBD1; CDR3 protein: CASSRDREGYTF; CDR3 DNA: TGTGCCAGCAGCCGTGACAGGGAGGGCTACACCTTC
J gene: TRBJ1-5; V gene: TRBV6-2/TRBV6-3; CDR3 length: 17; clone size: many; D gene: TRBD1; CDR3 protein: CASATPTGDLGNQPQHF; CDR3 DNA: TGTGCCAGCGCTACCCCGACAGGGGATTTAGGTAATCAGCCCCAGCATTTT
J gene: TRBJ1-3; V gene: TRBV12-3/TRBV12-4; CDR3 length: 16; clone size: few; D gene: NA; CDR3 protein: CASSRRVGLGGNTIYF; CDR3 DNA: TGTGCCAGCAGCCGTAGGGTGGGTCTCGGTGGAAACACCATATATTTT
J gene: TRBJ1-4; V gene: TRBV7-6; CDR3 length: 12; clone size: NA; D gene: NA; CDR3 protein: CASSLESTELFF; CDR3 DNA: TGTGCCAGCAGCTTAGAGTCGACAGAACTGTTTTTT
J gene: TRBJ2-1; V gene: TRBV27; CDR3 length: 17; clone size: NA; D gene: TRBD1; CDR3 protein: CASRSSSGTGVKNEQFF; CDR3 DNA: TGTGCCAGCAGATCGTCTTCCGGGACAGGGGTAAAGAATGAGCAGTTCTTC
J gene: TRBJ2-3; V gene: TRBV29-1; CDR3 length: 14; clone size: many; D gene: TRBD1; CDR3 protein: CSVRRQGRTDTQYF; CDR3 DNA: TGCAGCGTTCGCCGACAGGGGAGGACAGATACGCAGTATTTT
J gene: TRBJ2-1; V gene: TRBV29-1; CDR3 length: 11; clone size: few; D gene: NA; CDR3 protein: CSVGRGNEQFF; CDR3 DNA: TGCAGCGTTGGAAGGGGGAATGAGCAGTTCTTC
J gene: TRBJ2-1; V gene: TRBV25-1; CDR3 length: 17; clone size: many; D gene: TRBD2; CDR3 protein: CASPGLAGASVYNEQFF; CDR3 DNA: TGTGCCAGCCCGGGGCTAGCGGGGGCCAGCGTCTACAATGAGCAGTTCTTC
J gene: TRBJ1-3; V gene: TRBV7-2; CDR3 length: 11; clone size: NA; D gene: NA; CDR3 protein: CASSLSGTIYF; CDR3 DNA: TGTGCCAGCAGCTTATCGGGGACCATATATTTT
J gene: TRBJ1-1; V gene: TRBV6-1; CDR3 length: 15; clone size: few; D gene: TRBD1; CDR3 protein: CASNDRGLMNTEAFF; CDR3 DNA: TGTGCCAGCAATGACAGGGGGCTAATGAACACTGAAGCTTTCTTT
J gene: TRBJ2-5; V gene: TRBV28; CDR3 length: 18; clone size: NA; D gene: TRBD2; CDR3 protein: CASSIPLGRGTRGETQYF; CDR3 DNA: TGTGCCAGCAGCATCCCTCTAGGGAGGGGCACCCGAGGAGAGACCCAGTACTTC
J gene: TRBJ2-5; V gene: TRBV18; CDR3 length: 12; clone size: many; D gene: NA; CDR3 protein: CASSPTEETQYF; CDR3 DNA: TGTGCCAGCTCACCAACCGAAGAGACCCAGTACTTC